The 2 T cell receptor beta chains below were found in one sample sequenced in a study of identical twins. TCRdb analysed the 5' RACE reads with MiXCR anew, one entry per CDR3 protein. Found here are about 890,000 distinct CDR3 sequences, about 12% of them singletons; the top ten hold 1.5% to 2%. This sample was also put to use in a study of yellow fever vaccine responses in identical twins.

The specimen was PBMCs. The receptors shown here come from a woman under 30 in good health.

The V gene is TRBV5-1, the J gene TRBJ1-2; D is undetermined. The CDR3 has 14 amino acids. V lost 4 bases and J 5 bases, leaving 15 bases between the germline ends. CDR1 and CDR2 from the germline V gene are SGHRS and YFSETQ. CDR3 loop: CASSPEIAGYGYTF. CDR3 nucleotides: TGCGCCAGCAGCCCGGAGATCGCGGGATATGGCTACACCTTC.

This clonotype occurred a few times. The V call is TRBV29-1, the J call TRBJ2-1; the D gene is possibly TRBD2 (6 bases). Trimming shortened V by 4 bases and J by 10 bases, and 20 bases separated the two germline ends. Germline V gene lookup returns CDR1 SQVTM and CDR2 ANQGSEA. The CDR3 loop spans 14 amino acids. CDR3 sequence (DNA): TGCAGCGTTGGAGGCGGGACCCGGGTAGGGGAGCAGTTCTTC. Amino acid sequence: CSVGGGTRVGEQFF.